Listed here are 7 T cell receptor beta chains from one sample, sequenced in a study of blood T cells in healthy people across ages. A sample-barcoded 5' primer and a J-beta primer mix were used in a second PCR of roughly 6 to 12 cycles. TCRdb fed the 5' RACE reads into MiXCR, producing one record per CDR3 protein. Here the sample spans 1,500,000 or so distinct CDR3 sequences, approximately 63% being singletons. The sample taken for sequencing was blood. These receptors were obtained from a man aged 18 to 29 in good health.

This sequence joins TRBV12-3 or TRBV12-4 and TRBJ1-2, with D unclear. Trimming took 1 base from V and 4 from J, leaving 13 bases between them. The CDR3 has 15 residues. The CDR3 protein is CASSLVLGLAYGYTF. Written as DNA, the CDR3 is TGTGCCAGCAGTTTAGTGCTAGGGCTGGCCTATGGCTACACCTTC.

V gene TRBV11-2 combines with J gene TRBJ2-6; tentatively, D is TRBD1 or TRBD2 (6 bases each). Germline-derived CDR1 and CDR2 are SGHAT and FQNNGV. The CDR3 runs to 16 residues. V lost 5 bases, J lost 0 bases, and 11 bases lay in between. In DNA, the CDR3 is TGTGCCAGCAGCCCAGGGGACTCCTCTGGGGCCAACGTCCTGACTTTC. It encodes CASSPGDSSGANVLTF.

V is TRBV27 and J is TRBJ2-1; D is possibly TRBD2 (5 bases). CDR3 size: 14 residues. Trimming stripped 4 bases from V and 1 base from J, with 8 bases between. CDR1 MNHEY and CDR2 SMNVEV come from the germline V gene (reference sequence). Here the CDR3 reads CASSSQRSYNEQFF. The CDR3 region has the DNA TGTGCCAGCAGTTCGCAGCGGTCCTACAATGAGCAGTTCTTC.

CDR3 region: CASRSPPESGEQYF. Here the CDR3 DNA reads TGTGCCAGCAGATCCCCACCAGAGTCGGGGGAGCAGTACTTC. The chain has TRBV28 and TRBJ2-5, with TRBD2 as a possible D gene (6 bases). The V end was cut by 6 bases, the J end by 11 bases, with 22 bases between. Germline assignment: CDR1 MDHEN and CDR2 SYDVKM. The CDR3 extends over 14 amino acids.

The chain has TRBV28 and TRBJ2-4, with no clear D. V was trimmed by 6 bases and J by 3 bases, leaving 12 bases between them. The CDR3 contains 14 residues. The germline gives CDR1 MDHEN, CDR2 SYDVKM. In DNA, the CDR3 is TGTGCCAGCAGCGAGACGCAAGTCAAAAACATTCAGTACTTC. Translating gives CASSETQVKNIQYF.

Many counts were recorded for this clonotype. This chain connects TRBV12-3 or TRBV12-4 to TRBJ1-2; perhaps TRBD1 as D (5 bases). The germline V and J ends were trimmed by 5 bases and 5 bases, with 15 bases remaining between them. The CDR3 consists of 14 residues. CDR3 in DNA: TGTGCCAGCAGTCCAAGGGGCCCGACTTATGGCTACACCTTC. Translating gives CASSPRGPTYGYTF.

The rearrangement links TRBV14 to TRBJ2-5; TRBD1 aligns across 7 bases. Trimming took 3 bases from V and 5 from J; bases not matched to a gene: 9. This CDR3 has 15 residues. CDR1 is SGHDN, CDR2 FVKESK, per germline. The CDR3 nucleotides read TGTGCCAGCAGCCACTACCCGACAGGGTTGGAGACCCAGTACTTC. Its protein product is CASSHYPTGLETQYF.